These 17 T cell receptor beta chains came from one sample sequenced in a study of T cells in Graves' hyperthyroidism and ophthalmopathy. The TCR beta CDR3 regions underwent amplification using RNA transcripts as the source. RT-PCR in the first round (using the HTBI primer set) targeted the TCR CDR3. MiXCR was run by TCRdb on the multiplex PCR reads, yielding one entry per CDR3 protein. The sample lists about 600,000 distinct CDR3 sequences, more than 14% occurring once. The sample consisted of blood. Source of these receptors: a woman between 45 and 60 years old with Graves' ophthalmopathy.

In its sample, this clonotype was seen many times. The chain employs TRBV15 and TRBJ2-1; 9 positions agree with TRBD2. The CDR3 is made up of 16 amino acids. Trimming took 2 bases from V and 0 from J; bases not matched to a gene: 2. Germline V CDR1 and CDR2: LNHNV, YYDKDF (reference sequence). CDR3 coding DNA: TGTGCCACCAGCAGAAGGACTAGCGACTCCTACAATGAGCAGTTCTTC. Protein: CATSRRTSDSYNEQFF.

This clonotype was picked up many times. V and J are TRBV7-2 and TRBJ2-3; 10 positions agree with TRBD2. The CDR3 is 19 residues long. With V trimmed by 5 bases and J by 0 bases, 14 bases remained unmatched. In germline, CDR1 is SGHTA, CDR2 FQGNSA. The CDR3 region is CASSPTPGLAVASTDTQYF. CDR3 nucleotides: TGTGCCAGCAGCCCGACCCCCGGACTAGCGGTGGCTAGCACAGATACGCAGTATTTT.

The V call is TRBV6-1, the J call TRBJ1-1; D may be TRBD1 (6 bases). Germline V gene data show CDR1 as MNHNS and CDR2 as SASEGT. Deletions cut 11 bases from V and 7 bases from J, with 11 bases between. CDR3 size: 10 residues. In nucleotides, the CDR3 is TGTGCCGGAACAGGGATTGAAGCTTTCTTT. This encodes CAGTGIEAFF.

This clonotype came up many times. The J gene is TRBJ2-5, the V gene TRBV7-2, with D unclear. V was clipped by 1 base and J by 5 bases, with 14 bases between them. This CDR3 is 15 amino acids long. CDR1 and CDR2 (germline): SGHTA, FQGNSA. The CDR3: CASSLVQSEMETQYF. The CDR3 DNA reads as TGTGCCAGCAGCTTAGTGCAGTCAGAGATGGAGACCCAGTACTTC.

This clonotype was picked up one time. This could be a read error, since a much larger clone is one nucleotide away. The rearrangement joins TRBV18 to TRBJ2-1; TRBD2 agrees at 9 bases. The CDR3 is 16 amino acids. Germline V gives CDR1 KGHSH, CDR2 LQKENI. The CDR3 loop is CVSSPSSGRYYNEQFF. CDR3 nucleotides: TGTGTCAGCTCACCTAGTAGCGGGAGATACTACAATGAGCAGTTCTTC.

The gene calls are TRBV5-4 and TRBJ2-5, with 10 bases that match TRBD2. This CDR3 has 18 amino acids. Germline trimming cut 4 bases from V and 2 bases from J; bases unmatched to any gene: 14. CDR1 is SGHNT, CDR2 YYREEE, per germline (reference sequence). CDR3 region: CASSTEGASGSYQETQYF. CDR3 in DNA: TGTGCCAGCAGCACGGAGGGGGCTAGCGGGAGTTATCAAGAGACCCAGTACTTC.

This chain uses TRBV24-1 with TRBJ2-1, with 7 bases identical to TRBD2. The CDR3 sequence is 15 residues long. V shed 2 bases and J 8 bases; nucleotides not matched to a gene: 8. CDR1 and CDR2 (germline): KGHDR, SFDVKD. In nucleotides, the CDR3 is TGTGCCACCAGTGATTCGGCTAGCGGTCGCTATGAGCAGTTCTTC. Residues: CATSDSASGRYEQFF.

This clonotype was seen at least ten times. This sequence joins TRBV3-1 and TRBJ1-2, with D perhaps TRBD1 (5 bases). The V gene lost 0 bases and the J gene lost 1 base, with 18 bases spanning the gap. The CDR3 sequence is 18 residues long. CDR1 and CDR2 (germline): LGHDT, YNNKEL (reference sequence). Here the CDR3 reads CASSQERDRSSINYGYTF. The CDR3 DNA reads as TGTGCCAGCAGCCAAGAAAGAGACAGATCTTCAATTAACTATGGCTACACCTTC.

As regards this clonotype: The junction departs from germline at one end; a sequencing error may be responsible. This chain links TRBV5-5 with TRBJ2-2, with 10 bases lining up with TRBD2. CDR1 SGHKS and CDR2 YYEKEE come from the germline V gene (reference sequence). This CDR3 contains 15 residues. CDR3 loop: CVSSTSGANTGELFF. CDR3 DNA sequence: TGTGTCAGCAGCACTAGCGGGGCGAACACCGGGGAGCTGTTTTTT.

The CDR3 DNA follows: TGCGCCAGCAGCCAAGACGCGCGACAGGGGTCGCCATCCTATAATTCACCCCTCCACTTT. Its protein product is CASSQDARQGSPSYNSPLHF. The gene calls are TRBV4-3 and TRBJ1-6; 8 bases match TRBD1. Germline loops: CDR1 LGHNA, CDR2 YSLEER. The CDR3 runs to 20 residues. V was pared by 0 bases and J by 1 base, with 11 bases of the junction left unmatched.

DNA for the CDR3: TGTGCCAGCAGCGTAGCCCTTTACAATGAGCAGTTCTTC. The encoded protein is CASSVALYNEQFF. The J gene is TRBJ2-1, the V gene TRBV9; D is uncertain. The CDR3 loop spans 13 amino acids. Per germline, CDR1 SGDLS and CDR2 YYNGEE. Trimming removed 0 bases at V and 4 bases at J, with 5 bases between.

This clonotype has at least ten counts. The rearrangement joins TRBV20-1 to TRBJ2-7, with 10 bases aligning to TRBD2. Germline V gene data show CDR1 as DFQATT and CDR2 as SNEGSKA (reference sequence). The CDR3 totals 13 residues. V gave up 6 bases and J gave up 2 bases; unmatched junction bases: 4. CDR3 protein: CSARTSGTYEQYF. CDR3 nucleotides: TGCAGTGCACGGACTAGCGGTACCTACGAGCAGTACTTC.

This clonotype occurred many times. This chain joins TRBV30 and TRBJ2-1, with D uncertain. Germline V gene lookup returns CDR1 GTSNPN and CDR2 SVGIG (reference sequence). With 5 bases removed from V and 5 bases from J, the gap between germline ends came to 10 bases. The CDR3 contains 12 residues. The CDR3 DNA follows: TGTGCCTGGGGGGATACAAACAATGAGCAGTTCTTC. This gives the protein CAWGDTNNEQFF. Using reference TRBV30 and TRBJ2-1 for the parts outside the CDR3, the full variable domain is SQTIHQWPATLVQPVGSPLSLECTVEGTSNPNLYWYRQAAGRGLQLLFYSVGIGQISSEVPQNLSASRPQDRQFILSSKKLLLSDSGFYLCAWGDTNNEQFFGPGTRLTVL.

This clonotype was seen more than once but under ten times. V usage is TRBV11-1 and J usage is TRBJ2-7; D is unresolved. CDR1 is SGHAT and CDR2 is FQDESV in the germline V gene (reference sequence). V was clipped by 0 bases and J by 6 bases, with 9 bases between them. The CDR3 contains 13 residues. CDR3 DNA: TGTGCCAGCAGCTTAGCGATGTCAGGCGAGCAGTACTTC. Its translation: CASSLAMSGEQYF.

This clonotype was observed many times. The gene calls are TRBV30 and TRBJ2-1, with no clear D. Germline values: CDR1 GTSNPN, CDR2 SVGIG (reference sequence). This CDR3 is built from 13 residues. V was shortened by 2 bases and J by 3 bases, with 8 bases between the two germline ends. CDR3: CAWSFGDYNEQFF. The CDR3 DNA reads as TGTGCCTGGAGTTTTGGGGACTACAATGAGCAGTTCTTC.

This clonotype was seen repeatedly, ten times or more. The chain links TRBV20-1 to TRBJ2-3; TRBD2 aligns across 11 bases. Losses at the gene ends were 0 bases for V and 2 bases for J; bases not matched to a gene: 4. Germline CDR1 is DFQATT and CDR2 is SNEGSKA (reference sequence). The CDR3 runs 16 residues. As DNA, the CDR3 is TGCAGTGCTAGAGAGCTAGCGGGAGGCTTCACAGATACGCAGTATTTT. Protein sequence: CSARELAGGFTDTQYF.

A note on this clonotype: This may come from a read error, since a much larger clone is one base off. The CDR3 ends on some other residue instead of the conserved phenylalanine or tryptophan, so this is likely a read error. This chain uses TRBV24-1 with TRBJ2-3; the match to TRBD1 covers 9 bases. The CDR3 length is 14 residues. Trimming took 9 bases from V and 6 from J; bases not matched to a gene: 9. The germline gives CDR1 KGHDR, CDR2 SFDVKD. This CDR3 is CATSDRGKADTQYS. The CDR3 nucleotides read TGTGCCACCTCGGACAGGGGAAAAGCGGATACGCAGTATTCT.